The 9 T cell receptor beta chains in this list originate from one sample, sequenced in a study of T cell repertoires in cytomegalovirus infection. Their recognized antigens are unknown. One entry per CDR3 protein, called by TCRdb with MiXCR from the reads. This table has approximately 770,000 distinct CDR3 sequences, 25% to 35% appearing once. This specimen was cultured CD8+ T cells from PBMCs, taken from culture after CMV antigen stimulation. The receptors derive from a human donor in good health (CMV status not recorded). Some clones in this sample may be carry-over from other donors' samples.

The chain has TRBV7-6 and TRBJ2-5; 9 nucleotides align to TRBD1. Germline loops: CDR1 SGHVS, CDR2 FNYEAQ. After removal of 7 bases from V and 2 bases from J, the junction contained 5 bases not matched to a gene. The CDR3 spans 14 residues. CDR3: CASKNRGPQETQYF. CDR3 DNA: TGTGCCAGCAAAAACAGGGGGCCTCAAGAGACCCAGTACTTC.

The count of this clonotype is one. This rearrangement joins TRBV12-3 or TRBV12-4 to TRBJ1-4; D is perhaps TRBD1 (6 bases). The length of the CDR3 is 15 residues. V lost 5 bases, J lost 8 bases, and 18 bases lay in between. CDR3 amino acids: CASSIQGRGDEKLFF. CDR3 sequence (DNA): TGTGCCAGCAGTATACAGGGCCGTGGAGACGAAAAACTGTTTTTT.

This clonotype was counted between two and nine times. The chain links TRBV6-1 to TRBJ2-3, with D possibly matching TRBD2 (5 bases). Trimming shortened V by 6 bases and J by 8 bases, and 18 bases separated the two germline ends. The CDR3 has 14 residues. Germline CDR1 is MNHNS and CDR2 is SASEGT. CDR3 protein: CASSAGILLSTQYF. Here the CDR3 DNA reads TGTGCCAGCAGCGCCGGGATCCTTTTGTCTACGCAGTATTTT.

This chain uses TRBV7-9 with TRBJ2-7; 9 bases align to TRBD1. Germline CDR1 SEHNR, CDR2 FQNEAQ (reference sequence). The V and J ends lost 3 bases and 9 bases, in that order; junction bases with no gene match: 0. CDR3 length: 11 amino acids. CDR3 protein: CASSLDRGQYF. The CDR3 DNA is TGTGCCAGCAGCTTGGACAGGGGGCAGTACTTC.

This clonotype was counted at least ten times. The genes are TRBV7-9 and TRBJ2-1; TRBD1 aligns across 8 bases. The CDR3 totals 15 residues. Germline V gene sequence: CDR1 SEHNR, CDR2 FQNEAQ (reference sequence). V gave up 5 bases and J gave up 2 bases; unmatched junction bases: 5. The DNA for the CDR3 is TGTGCCAGCAGCCCAAGGGACAGGCCCTACAATGAGCAGTTCTTC. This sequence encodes CASSPRDRPYNEQFF.

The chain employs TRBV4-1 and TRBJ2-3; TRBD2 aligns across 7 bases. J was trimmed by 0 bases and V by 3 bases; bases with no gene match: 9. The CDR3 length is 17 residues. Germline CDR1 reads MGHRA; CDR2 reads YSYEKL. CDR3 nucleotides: TGCGCCAGCAGCCACCATGTGAGCGGGGCTAGCACAGATACGCAGTATTTT. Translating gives CASSHHVSGASTDTQYF.

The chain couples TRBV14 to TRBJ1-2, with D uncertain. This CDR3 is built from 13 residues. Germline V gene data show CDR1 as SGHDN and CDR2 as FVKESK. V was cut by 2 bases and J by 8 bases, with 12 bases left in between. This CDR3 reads CASSQIRRGGYTF. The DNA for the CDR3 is TGTGCCAGCAGCCAAATCCGACGAGGAGGCTACACCTTC.

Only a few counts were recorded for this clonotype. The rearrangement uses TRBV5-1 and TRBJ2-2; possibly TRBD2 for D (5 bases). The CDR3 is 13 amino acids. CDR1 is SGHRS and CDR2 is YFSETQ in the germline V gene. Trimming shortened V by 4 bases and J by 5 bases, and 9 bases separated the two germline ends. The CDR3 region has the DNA TGCGCCAGCAGCCTCCGGGAAACCGGGGAGCTGTTTTTT. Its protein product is CASSLRETGELFF.

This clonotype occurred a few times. The CDR3 DNA follows: TGTGCCAGCAGTTGGGCTACGACCCCCAATGAGCAGTTCTTC. Its translation: CASSWATTPNEQFF. This rearrangement joins TRBV6-2 or TRBV6-3 to TRBJ2-1; D is ambiguous. V shed 4 bases and J shed 6 bases, with 13 bases lying between them. Looked up from germline, CDR1 is MNHEY and CDR2 is SVGEGT. This CDR3 comprises 14 residues.